This TCR beta chain was captured in a study of T cell changes during pregnancy in multiple sclerosis. Sequencing was performed with immunoSEQ multiplex PCR; in TCRdb, only in-frame clones are kept and a portion is missing. In the table there are almost 20,000 clones, around nine tenths of which are singletons. The starting material was CD8+ T cells from peripheral blood mononuclear cells, obtained after pregnancy. This receptor was obtained from a female donor in good health, enrolled as a control in a pregnancy study.

CDR3 amino acids: CASSYGQGYHEQYF. As DNA, the CDR3 is TGTGCCAGCAGCTACGGACAGGGTTACCACGAGCAGTACTTC. The chain couples TRBV5-8 to TRBJ2-7, with TRBD1 identical over 8 bases. The CDR3 extends over 14 amino acids. The V segment lost 3 bases and the J segment 5 bases; nucleotides outside the gene matches: 7. Germline values: CDR1 SGHTS, CDR2 YDEGEE.